Sequencing of this T cell receptor (beta chain) was carried out in a study of cytomegalovirus exposure and HLA in healthy donors. Study-wide results and caveats: Researchers reported that a few CMV-associated chains were confirmed in vitro as CMV antigen-specific. A later analysis found TCR association rates differed by HLA locus, highest for DRB1 and lowest for HLA-C. Usually a TCR sequence was rare, but some public TCRs were found in many donors.

The PCR ran on 60 Vbeta and 13 Jbeta primers. TCRdb keeps only in-frame clones here, not all; method: immunoSEQ multiplex PCR. The table has tens of thousands of clones, approximately 88% seen once; the top ten hold roughly 2%. In nominal health when sampled, donors likely had unrecorded immune exposures nonetheless. A word on this clone: The antigen is unknown.

The length of the CDR3 is 15 residues. CDR1 and CDR2 (germline): LNHDA, SQIVND (reference sequence). V was cut by 5 bases and J by 1 base, with 14 bases left in between. The sample consisted of PBMCs. V is TRBV19 and J is TRBJ1-1; tentative D call: TRBD1 (6 bases). The receptor's source is a young man in good health and CMV-seronegative. This CDR3 is CASSPKGGRNTEAFF. Here the CDR3 DNA reads TGTGCCAGTAGTCCTAAGGGGGGGAGGAACACTGAAGCTTTCTTT.